A single sample is the source of the 29 T cell receptor beta chains below, sequenced in a study of T cells after yellow fever vaccination. Each CDR3 protein gets one entry after TCRdb re-called the 5' RACE reads with MiXCR. The data contain hundreds of thousands of distinct CDR3 sequences, roughly 9.4% of them singletons. Sequenced material: PBMCs, taken on the day of the first yellow fever vaccination. The receptor set was obtained from a man aged 18-30 years who received the YFV17D yellow fever vaccine.

The rearrangement uses TRBV5-1 and TRBJ2-2; 8 bases agree with TRBD2. Trimming removed 3 bases from V and 3 bases from J; junction bases left unmatched: 10. The germline gives CDR1 SGHRS, CDR2 YFSETQ. CDR3 length: 17 amino acids. This CDR3 reads CASSSLPLSGDTGELFF. The CDR3 DNA follows: TGCGCCAGCAGCTCCCTCCCCCTTAGCGGGGACACCGGGGAGCTGTTTTTT.

The V call is TRBV5-1, the J call TRBJ2-1; D gene unclear. CDR3 length: 13 residues. The ends were cut back, 2 bases at V and 7 bases at J, with 10 bases in the middle. CDR1 is SGHRS, CDR2 YFSETQ, per germline. CDR3 residues: CASSLYVLNEQFF. CDR3 nucleotides: TGCGCCAGCAGCTTATATGTGTTGAATGAGCAGTTCTTC. Variable domain in full (rest from reference TRBV5-1 and TRBJ2-1): KAGVTQTPRYLIKTRGQQVTLSCSPISGHRSVSWYQQTPGQGLQFLFEYFSETQRNKGNFPGRFSGRQFSNSRSEMNVSTLELGDSALYLCASSLYVLNEQFFGPGTRLTVL.

This clonotype has at least ten counts. J is TRBJ2-5 and V is TRBV5-1; D possibly corresponds to TRBD2 (5 bases). Trimming shortened V by 0 bases and J by 5 bases, and 17 bases separated the two germline ends. Per the germline V gene, CDR1 is SGHRS and CDR2 is YFSETQ. The CDR3 extends over 16 amino acids. This CDR3 reads CASSLGVEGRGETQYF. In DNA form, the CDR3 reads TGCGCCAGCAGCTTGGGGGTGGAAGGTCGCGGGGAGACCCAGTACTTC. The full variable domain, its missing parts supplied by reference TRBV5-1 and TRBJ2-5, is KAGVTQTPRYLIKTRGQQVTLSCSPISGHRSVSWYQQTPGQGLQFLFEYFSETQRNKGNFPGRFSGRQFSNSRSEMNVSTLELGDSALYLCASSLGVEGRGETQYFGPGTRLLVL.

This clonotype was seen many times. V gene TRBV7-9 combines with J gene TRBJ2-5, with 7 nucleotides matching TRBD2. The length of the CDR3 is 13 residues. Germline trimming cut 7 bases from V and 4 bases from J; bases unmatched to any gene: 6. Germline V CDR1 and CDR2: SEHNR, FQNEAQ (reference sequence). The CDR3 loop reads CASISGVAETQYF. The CDR3 nucleotides read TGTGCCAGCATCAGCGGGGTAGCAGAGACCCAGTACTTC.

The chain employs TRBV2 and TRBJ2-7, with D possibly TRBD1 on 6 matching bases. The CDR3 is made up of 17 amino acids. Looked up from germline, CDR1 is SNHLY and CDR2 is FYNNEI. Trimming took 3 bases from V and 2 from J, leaving 20 bases between them. For the CDR3, the DNA is TGTGCCAGCAGTGATCTGGGCAGGGGCACGCCCACCTACGAGCAGTACGTC. It encodes CASSDLGRGTPTYEQYV.

This clonotype was detected ten times or more. The chain uses TRBV9 and TRBJ2-1; 15 bases fit TRBD2. The CDR3 is made up of 16 amino acids. After removal of 4 bases from V and 9 bases from J, the junction contained 8 bases not matched to a gene. The germline V gene encodes CDR1 SGDLS and CDR2 YYNGEE. In nucleotides, the CDR3 is TGTGCCAGCAGCCCCCGGACTAGCGGGGGGGCCGTTGAGCAGTTCTTC. Its protein product is CASSPRTSGGAVEQFF.

This clonotype was seen many times. V and J are TRBV6-5 and TRBJ2-6; D unresolved. The ends were cut back, 2 bases at V and 0 bases at J, with 5 bases in the middle. The CDR3 covers 15 residues. The germline V gene has CDR1 MNHEY and CDR2 SVGAGI. CDR3 sequence (DNA): TGTGCCAGCAGTTACAGCGCCTCTGGGGCCAACGTCCTGACTTTC. This sequence encodes CASSYSASGANVLTF.

J is TRBJ2-2 and V is TRBV27, with D uncertain. The V gene's germline CDR1 is MNHEY and CDR2 SMNVEV (reference sequence). V was trimmed by 9 bases and J by 5 bases, leaving 16 bases between them. The CDR3 consists of 14 residues. The CDR3 DNA is TGTGCCAGTGAACTCAGGTTCCATACCGGGGAGCTGTTTTTT. This sequence encodes CASELRFHTGELFF.

There are a few counts of this clonotype. This chain joins TRBV7-8 and TRBJ2-7, with 8 bases aligning to TRBD1. Germline loops: CDR1 SGHVS, CDR2 FQNEAQ. V trimming: 5 bases; J trimming: 0 bases; junction bases outside the gene matches: 3. The CDR3 has 14 residues. CDR3 sequence reads: CASSPDRDSYEQYF. The CDR3 nucleotides are TGTGCCAGCAGCCCGGACAGGGACTCCTACGAGCAGTACTTC.

A remark on this clonotype: At one of its ends the junction is not consistent with the germline gene, which may arise from a read error. The rearrangement joins TRBV7-9 to TRBJ2-1; the D gene is possibly TRBD1 (6 bases). The CDR3 is 15 residues long. Germline V gives CDR1 SEHNR, CDR2 FQNEAQ (reference sequence). The CDR3 sequence is CASSLAQGRTNEQIF. CDR3 nucleotides: TGTGCCAGCAGCTTAGCACAGGGAAGGACCAATGAGCAGATCTTC.

This chain links TRBV7-2 with TRBJ1-2; D remains unclear. Germline assignment: CDR1 SGHTA and CDR2 FQGNSA. The CDR3 is made up of 13 amino acids. The ends were cut back, 5 bases at V and 4 bases at J, with 11 bases in the middle. The DNA for the CDR3 is TGTGCCAGCAGCCCAGAAGGTTTCTATGGCTACACCTTC. It translates to CASSPEGFYGYTF. Using reference TRBV7-2 and TRBJ1-2 for the parts outside the CDR3, the full variable domain is GAGVSQSPSNKVTEKGKDVELRCDPISGHTALYWYRQSLGQGLEFLIYFQGNSAPDKSGLPSDRFSAERTGGSVSTLTIQRTQQEDSAVYLCASSPEGFYGYTFGSGTRLTVV.

This clonotype turned up a few times. The chain has TRBV11-2 and TRBJ2-1; 15 bases are a match to TRBD2. The germline gives CDR1 SGHAT, CDR2 FQNNGV. CDR3 length: 17 residues. The V segment lost 5 bases and the J segment 8 bases; nucleotides outside the gene matches: 10. CDR3 residues: CASSDWTSGGAKDEQFF. CDR3 in DNA: TGTGCCAGCAGCGACTGGACTAGCGGGGGGGCAAAAGATGAGCAGTTCTTC.

This clonotype has just a few counts. The chain recombines TRBV6-5 with TRBJ2-1; D remains ambiguous. Trimming left V 9 bases short and J 4 bases short, with 10 bases between. Germline V gene data show CDR1 as MNHEY and CDR2 as SVGAGI. The CDR3 totals 12 residues. In DNA form, the CDR3 reads TGTGCCAGTCTAACACAGTACAATGAGCAGTTCTTC. It yields the protein CASLTQYNEQFF.

This clonotype came up a few times. Here the CDR3 DNA reads TGTGCCATCAGCAGAGGTATCAGGAGCTCCTACGAGCAGTACTTC. Protein sequence: CAISRGIRSSYEQYF. This chain joins TRBV10-3 and TRBJ2-7; D is uncertain. The CDR3 is made up of 15 amino acids. Trimming shortened V by 6 bases and J by 0 bases, and 15 bases separated the two germline ends. From germline, CDR1 is ENHRY and CDR2 SYGVKD.

This clonotype was observed a few times. The CDR3 DNA is TGTGCCAGCAGTTTCAGAGGGTTCGCGCAGTATTTT. This encodes CASSFRGFAQYF. This sequence joins TRBV28 and TRBJ2-3, with D possibly TRBD2 on 5 matching bases. This CDR3 region has 12 residues. Between the trimmed V and J ends, which lost 3 bases and 10 bases, there was a span of 11 bases. Germline loops: CDR1 MDHEN, CDR2 SYDVKM. Looking up the rest from reference TRBV28 and TRBJ2-3 gives the full variable domain: DVKVTQSSRYLVKRTGEKVFLECVQDMDHENMFWYRQDPGLGLRLIYFSYDVKMKEKGDIPEGYSVSREKKERFSLILESASTNQTSMYLCASSFRGFAQYFGPGTRLTVL.

This clonotype showed up many times. The chain has TRBV5-1 and TRBJ2-3, with D possibly matching TRBD2 (6 bases). Trimming removed 2 bases at V and 4 bases at J, with 14 bases between. Germline V gene sequence: CDR1 SGHRS, CDR2 YFSETQ. The CDR3 spans 15 residues. The CDR3 nucleotides read TGCGCCAGCAGCTTCGGGACTCTTAAGGCAGATACGCAGTATTTT. This encodes CASSFGTLKADTQYF.

The CDR3 spells CASCGRSSGANVLTF. The CDR3 nucleotides read TGTGCCAGCTGTGGCAGGAGCTCTGGGGCCAACGTCCTGACTTTC. V gene TRBV12-3 or TRBV12-4 combines with J gene TRBJ2-6, with D hard to call. The CDR3 is 15 amino acids. The V end was cut by 8 bases, the J end by 0 bases, with 11 bases between.

J is TRBJ2-5 and V is TRBV15; the D is unclear. With 0 bases removed from V and 5 bases from J, the gap between germline ends came to 7 bases. The germline V gene has CDR1 LNHNV and CDR2 YYDKDF (reference sequence). The CDR3 is 13 residues long. The DNA for the CDR3 is TGTGCCACCAGCAGAGATCTAACGGAGACCCAGTACTTC. Translation gives CATSRDLTETQYF.

The genes are TRBV4-2 and TRBJ2-5, with TRBD2 identical over 7 bases. This CDR3 has 16 residues. CDR1 and CDR2 (germline): LGHNA, YNFKEQ. J gave up 5 bases and V 0 bases, and 9 bases lay outside the gene matches. CDR3: CASSQESGAAGETQYF. The DNA of the CDR3 is TGTGCCAGCAGCCAAGAAAGCGGGGCCGCAGGGGAGACCCAGTACTTC.

This clonotype occurred a few times. The chain joins TRBV20-1 to TRBJ2-7, with D perhaps matching TRBD1 (5 bases). Germline CDR1 DFQATT, CDR2 SNEGSKA (reference sequence). CDR3 length: 14 residues. Deletions cut 0 bases from V and 2 bases from J, with 11 bases between. The CDR3 reads CSARDTGGPYEQYF. In nucleotides, the CDR3 is TGCAGTGCTAGAGATACAGGCGGACCCTACGAGCAGTACTTC.

This clonotype was seen a few times. The J gene is TRBJ1-1, the V gene TRBV7-2; D is uncertain. Germline loops: CDR1 SGHTA, CDR2 FQGNSA. V was cut by 7 bases and J by 4 bases, with 16 bases left in between. There are 14 residues in the CDR3. The CDR3 loop reads CASTPLNLGTEAFF. The CDR3 DNA sequence: TGTGCCAGCACCCCTCTTAATCTAGGCACTGAAGCTTTCTTT.

The table lists this clonotype with a few counts. CDR3 in amino acids: CASSLADQGEQYV. In DNA, the CDR3 is TGTGCCAGCAGCTTAGCGGACCAAGGCGAGCAGTACGTC. This sequence joins TRBV11-2 and TRBJ2-7; D is uncertain. V lost 1 base to trimming and J lost 6 bases, with 10 bases between them. Germline V gene data show CDR1 as SGHAT and CDR2 as FQNNGV. The CDR3 runs to 13 residues.

The chain joins TRBV9 to TRBJ1-1; D is unresolved. V was cut by 4 bases and J by 0 bases, with 13 bases left in between. The CDR3 is 15 residues long. Germline values: CDR1 SGDLS, CDR2 YYNGEE. DNA of the CDR3: TGTGCCAGCAGCCCCCACCCGGGGATGAACACTGAAGCTTTCTTT. Translated, it gives CASSPHPGMNTEAFF.

In this sample, this clonotype turned up many times. V gene TRBV29-1 combines with J gene TRBJ2-3; 9 bases are shared with TRBD2. Germline CDR1 is SQVTM and CDR2 is ANQGSEA. This CDR3 spans 16 amino acids. V lost 2 bases to trimming and J lost 2 bases; unmatched junction nucleotides: 8. The CDR3 spells CSVEPTSGLNTDTQYF. CDR3 sequence (DNA): TGCAGCGTTGAACCGACTAGCGGCTTGAACACAGATACGCAGTATTTT.

This clonotype was seen at least ten times. The chain uses TRBV7-9 and TRBJ1-1; D perhaps matches TRBD1 (6 bases). The length of the CDR3 is 12 residues. The V end lost 3 bases, the J end lost 8 bases, and 10 bases lay between the germline ends. CDR1 and CDR2 from the germline V gene are SEHNR and FQNEAQ (reference sequence). In nucleotides, the CDR3 is TGTGCCAGCAGCTTCGATACAGGGGAAGCTTTCTTT. It yields the protein CASSFDTGEAFF.

The rearrangement joins TRBV6-2 or TRBV6-3 to TRBJ2-3; D is unclear. CDR1 is MNHEY, CDR2 SVGEGT, per germline. V lost 7 bases, J lost 0 bases, and 14 bases lay in between. CDR3 length equals 15 residues. CDR3 residues: CASTNLKSSTDTQYF. In nucleotides, the CDR3 is TGTGCCAGCACCAACTTGAAAAGTAGCACAGATACGCAGTATTTT.

The chain has TRBV6-2 or TRBV6-3 and TRBJ2-5, with D maybe TRBD1 (5 bases). V lost 3 bases and J lost 0, with 17 bases in between. Germline V gene lookup returns CDR1 MNHEY and CDR2 SVGEGT. The CDR3 contains 17 residues. CDR3 sequence reads: CASSYPQTAPDQETQYF. CDR3 DNA sequence: TGTGCCAGCAGTTATCCTCAGACAGCCCCTGACCAAGAGACCCAGTACTTC.

This clonotype was observed many times. This chain uses TRBV9 with TRBJ2-1; the D gene is possibly TRBD2 (5 bases). Looked up from germline, CDR1 is SGDLS and CDR2 is YYNGEE. There are 14 residues in the CDR3. Trimming took off 7 bases at V and 4 bases at J, with 15 bases between the two ends. The CDR3 region has the DNA TGTGCCAGCGGAGGATACAGCACTTACAATGAGCAGTTCTTC. Protein: CASGGYSTYNEQFF. The entire variable domain, with the rest obtained from reference TRBV9 and TRBJ2-1, is as follows: DSGVTQTPKHLITATGQRVTLRCSPRSGDLSVYWYQQSLDQGLQFLIQYYNGEERAKGNILERFSAQQFPDLHSELNLSSLELGDSALYFCASGGYSTYNEQFFGPGTRLTVL.

The chain uses TRBV19 and TRBJ2-1; 7 bases agree with TRBD1. Germline V lookup: CDR1 LNHDA, CDR2 SQIVND (reference sequence). After removal of 6 bases from V and 14 bases from J, the junction contained 7 bases not matched to a gene. This CDR3 region has 11 residues. CDR3 amino acids: CASRTGILKFF. The CDR3 nucleotides are TGTGCCAGTAGGACAGGGATTTTGAAGTTCTTC.